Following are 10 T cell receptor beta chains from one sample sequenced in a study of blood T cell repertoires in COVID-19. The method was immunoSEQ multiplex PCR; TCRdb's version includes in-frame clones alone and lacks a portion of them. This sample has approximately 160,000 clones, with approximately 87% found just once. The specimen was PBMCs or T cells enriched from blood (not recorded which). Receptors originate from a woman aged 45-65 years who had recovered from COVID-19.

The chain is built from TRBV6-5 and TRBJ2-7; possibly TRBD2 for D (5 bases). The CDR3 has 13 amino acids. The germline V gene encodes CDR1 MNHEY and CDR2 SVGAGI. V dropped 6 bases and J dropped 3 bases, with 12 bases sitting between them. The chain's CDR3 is CASRVSGDYEQYV. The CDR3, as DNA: TGTGCCAGCAGGGTATCCGGGGACTACGAGCAGTACGTC.

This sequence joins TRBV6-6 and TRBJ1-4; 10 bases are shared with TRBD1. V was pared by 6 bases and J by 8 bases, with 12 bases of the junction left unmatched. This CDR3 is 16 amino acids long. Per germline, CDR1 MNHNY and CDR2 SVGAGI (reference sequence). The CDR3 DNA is TGTGCCAGCAGACGCCGGGACAGGGGATCGGGAGAAAAACTGTTTTTT. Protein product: CASRRRDRGSGEKLFF.

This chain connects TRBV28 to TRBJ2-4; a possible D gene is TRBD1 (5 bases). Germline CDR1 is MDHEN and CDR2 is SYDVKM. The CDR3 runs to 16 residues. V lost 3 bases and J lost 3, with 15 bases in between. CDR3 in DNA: TGTGCCAGCAGTTTTGCTCAGGGTTTGGGCAAAAACATTCAGTACTTC. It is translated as CASSFAQGLGKNIQYF.

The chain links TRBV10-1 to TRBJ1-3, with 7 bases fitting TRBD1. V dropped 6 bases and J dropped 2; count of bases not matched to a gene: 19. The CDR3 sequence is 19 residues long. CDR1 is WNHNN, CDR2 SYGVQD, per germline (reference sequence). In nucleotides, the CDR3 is TGCGCCAGCAGGCCCGACAGGGATCGGATCTGGGGGCCTGGAAACACCATATATTTT. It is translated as CASRPDRDRIWGPGNTIYF.

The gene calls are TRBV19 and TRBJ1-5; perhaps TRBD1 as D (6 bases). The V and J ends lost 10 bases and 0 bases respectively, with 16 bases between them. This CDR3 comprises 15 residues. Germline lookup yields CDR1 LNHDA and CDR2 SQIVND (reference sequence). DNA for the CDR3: TGTGCCACCGGCGCAGGGGCGACTAGCAATCAGCCCCAGCATTTT. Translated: CATGAGATSNQPQHF.

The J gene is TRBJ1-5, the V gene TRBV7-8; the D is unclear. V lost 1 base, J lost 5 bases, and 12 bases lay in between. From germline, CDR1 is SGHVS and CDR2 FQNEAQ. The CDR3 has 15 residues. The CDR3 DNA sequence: TGTGCCAGCAGCTTAGTACCGGGAGAAGATCAGCCCCAGCATTTT. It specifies CASSLVPGEDQPQHF.

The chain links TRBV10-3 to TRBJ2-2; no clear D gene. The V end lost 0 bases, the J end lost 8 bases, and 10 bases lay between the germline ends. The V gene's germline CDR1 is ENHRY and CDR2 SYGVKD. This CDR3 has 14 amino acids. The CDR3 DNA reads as TGTGCCATCAGTGAGTCAAGTACATGGGGGGAGCTGTTTTTT. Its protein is CAISESSTWGELFF.

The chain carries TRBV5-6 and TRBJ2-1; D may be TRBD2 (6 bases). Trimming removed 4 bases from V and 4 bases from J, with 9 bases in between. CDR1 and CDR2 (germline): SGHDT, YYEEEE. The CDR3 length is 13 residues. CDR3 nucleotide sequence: TGTGCCAGCAGCCGGGACTCTTACAATGAGCAGTTCTTC. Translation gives CASSRDSYNEQFF.

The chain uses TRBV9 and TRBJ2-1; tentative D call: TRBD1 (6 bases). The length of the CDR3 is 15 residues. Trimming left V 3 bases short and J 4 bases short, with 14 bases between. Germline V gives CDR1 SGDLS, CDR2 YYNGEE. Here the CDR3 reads CASSARSGQYNEQFF. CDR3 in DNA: TGTGCCAGCAGCGCGCGCTCAGGACAGTACAATGAGCAGTTCTTC.

The CDR3 loop is CASSDWRGPQPQHF. DNA for the CDR3: TGTGCCAGCAGTGATTGGCGGGGGCCTCAGCCCCAGCATTTT. This rearrangement joins TRBV2 to TRBJ1-5; D is perhaps TRBD1 (6 bases). The CDR3 is 14 amino acids. Per germline, CDR1 SNHLY and CDR2 FYNNEI. With 3 bases removed from V and 6 bases from J, the gap between germline ends came to 12 bases.